This TCR beta chain was documented in a study of blood T cell repertoires in COVID-19 (dated by TCRdb to 2019 to 2021). For the study in its entirety: Collaborator samples came from the United States, Italy and Spain and covered acute and convalescent phases of COVID-19. The prospective study material was composed of cDNA or gDNA derived from T cells, B-cell-depleted T cells, or PBMCs. Deeply sampled blood TCRbeta repertoires from subjects exposed to, actively infected with, or recovered from COVID-19 were included in the dataset. The repertoires were made available in a free public database intended to serve as a resource for research on the immune response to SARS-CoV-2. The samples were drawn from two sources: the first 160 participants of the ongoing ImmuneRACE study, and approximately 1,300 subjects contributed by 6 global collaborators. Sample metadata almost always included a de-identified subject ID, COVID-19 status, age in years and sex. HLA class I and class II types, where available, came from metadata supplied by the sample provider rather than from assay-based typing.

Each collaborating institution followed its own protocols to collect whole blood in K2EDTA tubes. Collaborator samples were shipped for TCRbeta analysis as frozen whole blood, isolated PBMCs, or DNA extracted from either sample type. The research as a whole found: Clinical and demographic metadata were provided uncurated, with the amount varying by source and participant.

Details on this clone: Its antigen target is currently unknown. Base qualities were left out, and no much larger clone turns up one base away.

TCRbeta CDR3 regions were amplified from genomic DNA by means of the immunoSEQ Assay, a bias-controlled multiplex PCR. The source study handled its data this way. The number of nucleated cells in each sample was estimated by amplification of reference gene primers within the assay. To quantify the absolute abundance of each unique TCRbeta CDR3 rearrangement, sequence reads were collapsed and filtered. For each sample, productive Simpson clonality was calculated as the square root of Simpson's diversity index across productive rearrangements. Sourced from immuneACCESS, this table was stored by TCRdb with only in-frame sequences that have V and J called. A share of the clones is absent; for the studies checked, an unresolved V gene accounts for under half, and the remainder has no known explanation. For V, J and clone size, that table is used; D and trimming come from the DNA. The sample includes 200,000 to 250,000 clones, with about 85% observed a single time. The ten largest clones add up to around 18% of the sample.

This clonotype originated in a woman aged 80 or over with active or convalescent COVID-19. The sample was peripheral blood.

The CDR3 reads as follows: CASSFGGAYNEQFF. The bases read TGTGCCAGCAGCTTCGGGGGGGCGTACAATGAGCAGTTCTTC. The rearrangement combines TRBV7-3 with TRBJ2-1; 8 central bases correspond to TRBD2. The CDR3 runs 14 amino acids, cysteine and phenylalanine included. The DNA shown is the 42-base CDR3, in frame from base 1. The junction shows trimming of 3 bases on V and 4 bases on J, and the gene matches do not reach 2 bases of it. CDR1 and CDR2, per the germline V gene, are SGHTA and FQGTGA.